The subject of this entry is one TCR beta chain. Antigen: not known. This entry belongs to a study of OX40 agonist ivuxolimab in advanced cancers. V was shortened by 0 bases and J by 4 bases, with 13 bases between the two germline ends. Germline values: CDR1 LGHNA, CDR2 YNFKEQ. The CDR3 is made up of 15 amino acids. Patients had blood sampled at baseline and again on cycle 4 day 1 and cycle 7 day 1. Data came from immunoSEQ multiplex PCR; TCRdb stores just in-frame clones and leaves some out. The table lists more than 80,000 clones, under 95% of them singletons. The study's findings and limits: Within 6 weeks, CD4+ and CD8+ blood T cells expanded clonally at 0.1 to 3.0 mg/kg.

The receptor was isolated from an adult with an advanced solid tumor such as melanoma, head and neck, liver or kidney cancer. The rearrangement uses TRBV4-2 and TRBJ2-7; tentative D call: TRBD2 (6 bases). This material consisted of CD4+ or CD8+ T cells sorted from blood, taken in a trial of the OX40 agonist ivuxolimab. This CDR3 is CASSQEDGSGYEQYF. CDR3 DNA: TGTGCCAGCAGCCAAGAGGACGGGAGCGGATACGAGCAGTACTTC.